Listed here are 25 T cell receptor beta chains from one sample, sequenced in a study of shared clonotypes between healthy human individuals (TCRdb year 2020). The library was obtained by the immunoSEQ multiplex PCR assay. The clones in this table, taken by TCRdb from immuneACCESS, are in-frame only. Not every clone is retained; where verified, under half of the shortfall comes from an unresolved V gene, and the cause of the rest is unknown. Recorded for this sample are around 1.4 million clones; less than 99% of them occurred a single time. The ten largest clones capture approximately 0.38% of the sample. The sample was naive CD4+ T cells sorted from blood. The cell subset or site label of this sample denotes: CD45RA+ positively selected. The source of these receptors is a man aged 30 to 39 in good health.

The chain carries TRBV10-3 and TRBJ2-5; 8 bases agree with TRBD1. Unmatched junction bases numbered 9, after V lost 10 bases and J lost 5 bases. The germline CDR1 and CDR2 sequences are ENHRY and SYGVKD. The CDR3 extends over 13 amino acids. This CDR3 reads CATADRALETQYF. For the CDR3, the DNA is TGTGCCACCGCGGACAGGGCCTTGGAGACCCAGTACTTC.

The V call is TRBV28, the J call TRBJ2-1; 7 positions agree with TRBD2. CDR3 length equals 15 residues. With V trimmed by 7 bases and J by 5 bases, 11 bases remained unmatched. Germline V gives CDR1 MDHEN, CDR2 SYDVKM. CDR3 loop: CASISGSSGDNEQFF. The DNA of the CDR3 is TGTGCCAGCATCTCAGGATCTAGCGGAGACAATGAGCAGTTCTTC.

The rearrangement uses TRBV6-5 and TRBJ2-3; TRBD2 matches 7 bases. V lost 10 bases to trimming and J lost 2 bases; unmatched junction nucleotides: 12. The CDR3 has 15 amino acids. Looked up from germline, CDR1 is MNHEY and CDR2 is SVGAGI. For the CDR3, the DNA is TGTGCCACCAACCTGGGAGGGCCGGACACAGATACGCAGTATTTT. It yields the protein CATNLGGPDTDTQYF.

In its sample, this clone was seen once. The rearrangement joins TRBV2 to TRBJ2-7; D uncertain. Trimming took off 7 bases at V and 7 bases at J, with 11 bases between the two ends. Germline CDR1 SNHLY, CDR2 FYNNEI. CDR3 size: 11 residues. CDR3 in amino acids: CASTTLGEQYF. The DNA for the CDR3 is TGTGCCAGCACTACCTTGGGGGAGCAGTACTTC.

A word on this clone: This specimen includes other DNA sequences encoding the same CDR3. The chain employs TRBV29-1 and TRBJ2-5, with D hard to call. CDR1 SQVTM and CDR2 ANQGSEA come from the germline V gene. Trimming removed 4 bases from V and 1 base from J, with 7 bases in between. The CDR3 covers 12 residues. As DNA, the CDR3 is TGCAGCGTTGGGACCGCCCAAGAGACCCAGTACTTC. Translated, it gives CSVGTAQETQYF.

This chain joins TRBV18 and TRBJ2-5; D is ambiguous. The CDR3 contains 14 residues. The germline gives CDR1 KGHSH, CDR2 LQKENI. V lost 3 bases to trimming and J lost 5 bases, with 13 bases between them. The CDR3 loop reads CASSPLGRSETQYF. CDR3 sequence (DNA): TGTGCCAGCTCACCCCTCGGACGCTCGGAGACCCAGTACTTC. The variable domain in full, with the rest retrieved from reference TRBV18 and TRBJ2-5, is NAGVMQNPRHLVRRRGQEARLRCSPMKGHSHVYWYRQLPEEGLKFMVYLQKENIIDESGMPKERFSAEFPKEGPSILRIQQVVRGDSAAYFCASSPLGRSETQYFGPGTRLLVL.

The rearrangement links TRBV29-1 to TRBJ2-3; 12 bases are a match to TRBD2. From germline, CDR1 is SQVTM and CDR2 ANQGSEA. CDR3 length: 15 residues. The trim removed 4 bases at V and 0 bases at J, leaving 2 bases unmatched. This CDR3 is CSVAGTSGSTDTQYF. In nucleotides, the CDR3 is TGCAGCGTTGCCGGGACTAGCGGGAGCACAGATACGCAGTATTTT.

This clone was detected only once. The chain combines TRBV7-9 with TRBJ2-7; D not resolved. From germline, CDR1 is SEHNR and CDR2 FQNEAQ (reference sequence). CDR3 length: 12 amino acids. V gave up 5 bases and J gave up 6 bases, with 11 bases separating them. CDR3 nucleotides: TGTGCCAGCAGCCGTGCTGGCGGCGAGCAGTACTTC. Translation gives CASSRAGGEQYF.

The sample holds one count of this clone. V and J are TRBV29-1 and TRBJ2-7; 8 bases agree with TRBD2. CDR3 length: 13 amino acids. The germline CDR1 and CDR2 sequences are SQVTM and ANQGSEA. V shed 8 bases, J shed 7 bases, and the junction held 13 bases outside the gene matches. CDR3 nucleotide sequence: TGCAGCCTTAACATAGCGGGAACGGGTGAGCAGTACTTC. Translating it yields CSLNIAGTGEQYF.

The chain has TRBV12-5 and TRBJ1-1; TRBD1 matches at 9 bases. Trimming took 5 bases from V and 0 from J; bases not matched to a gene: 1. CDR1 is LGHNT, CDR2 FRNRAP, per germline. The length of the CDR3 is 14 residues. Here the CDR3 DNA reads TGTGCTAGTGGTACAGGGGGCATGAACACTGAAGCTTTCTTT. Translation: CASGTGGMNTEAFF.

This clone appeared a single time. The DNA of the CDR3 is TGCAGCGTTGTTAGGACCCTCTTCAATGAGCAGTTCTTC. It specifies CSVVRTLFNEQFF. The chain has TRBV29-1 and TRBJ2-1; D call uncertain. V was clipped by 4 bases and J by 6 bases, with 13 bases between them. The CDR3 runs to 13 residues. Germline V gene sequence: CDR1 SQVTM, CDR2 ANQGSEA.

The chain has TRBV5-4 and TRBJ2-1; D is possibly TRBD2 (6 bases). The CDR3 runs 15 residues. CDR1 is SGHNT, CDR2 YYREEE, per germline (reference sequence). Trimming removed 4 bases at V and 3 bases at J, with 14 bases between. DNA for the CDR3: TGTGCCAGCAGCGGAGGGACGGAACGCTACAATGAGCAGTTCTTC. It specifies CASSGGTERYNEQFF.

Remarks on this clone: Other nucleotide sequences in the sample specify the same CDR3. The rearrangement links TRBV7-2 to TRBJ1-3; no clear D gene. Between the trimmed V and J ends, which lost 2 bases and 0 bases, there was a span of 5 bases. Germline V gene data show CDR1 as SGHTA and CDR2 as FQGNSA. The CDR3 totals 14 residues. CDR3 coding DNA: TGTGCCAGCAGCTTATTGGGCTCTGGAAACACCATATATTTT. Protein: CASSLLGSGNTIYF. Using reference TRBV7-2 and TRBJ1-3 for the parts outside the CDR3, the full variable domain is GAGVSQSPSNKVTEKGKDVELRCDPISGHTALYWYRQSLGQGLEFLIYFQGNSAPDKSGLPSDRFSAERTGGSVSTLTIQRTQQEDSAVYLCASSLLGSGNTIYFGEGSWLTVV.

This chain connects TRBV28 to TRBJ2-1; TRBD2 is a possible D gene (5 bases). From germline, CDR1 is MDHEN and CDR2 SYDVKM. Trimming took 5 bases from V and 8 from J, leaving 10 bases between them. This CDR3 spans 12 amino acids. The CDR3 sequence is CASSQLADEQFF. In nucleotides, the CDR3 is TGTGCCAGCAGTCAGCTAGCCGATGAGCAGTTCTTC.

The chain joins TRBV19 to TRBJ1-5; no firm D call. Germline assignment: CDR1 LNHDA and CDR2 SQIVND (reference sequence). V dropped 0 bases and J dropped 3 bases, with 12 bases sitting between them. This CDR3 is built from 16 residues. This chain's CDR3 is CASSIEARRINQPQHF. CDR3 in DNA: TGTGCCAGTAGTATAGAAGCAAGGCGGATCAATCAGCCCCAGCATTTT.

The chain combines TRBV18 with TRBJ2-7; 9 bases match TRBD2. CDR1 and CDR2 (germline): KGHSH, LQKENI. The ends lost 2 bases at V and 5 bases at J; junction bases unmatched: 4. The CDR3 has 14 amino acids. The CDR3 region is CASSPSAGGDEQYF. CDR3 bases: TGTGCCAGCTCACCATCAGCGGGAGGAGACGAGCAGTACTTC. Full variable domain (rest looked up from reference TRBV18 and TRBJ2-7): NAGVMQNPRHLVRRRGQEARLRCSPMKGHSHVYWYRQLPEEGLKFMVYLQKENIIDESGMPKERFSAEFPKEGPSILRIQQVVRGDSAAYFCASSPSAGGDEQYFGPGTRLTVT.

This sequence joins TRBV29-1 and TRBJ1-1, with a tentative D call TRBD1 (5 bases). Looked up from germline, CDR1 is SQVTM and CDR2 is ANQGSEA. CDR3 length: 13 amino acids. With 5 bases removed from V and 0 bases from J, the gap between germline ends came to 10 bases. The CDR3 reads CSVHTGLNTEAFF. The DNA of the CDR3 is TGCAGCGTTCATACAGGCTTGAACACTGAAGCTTTCTTT.

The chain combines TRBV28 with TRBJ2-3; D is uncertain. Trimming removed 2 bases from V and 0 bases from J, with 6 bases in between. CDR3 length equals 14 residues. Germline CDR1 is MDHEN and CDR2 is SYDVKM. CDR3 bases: TGTGCCAGCAGTTTAGCGGACAGCACAGATACGCAGTATTTT. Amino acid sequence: CASSLADSTDTQYF.

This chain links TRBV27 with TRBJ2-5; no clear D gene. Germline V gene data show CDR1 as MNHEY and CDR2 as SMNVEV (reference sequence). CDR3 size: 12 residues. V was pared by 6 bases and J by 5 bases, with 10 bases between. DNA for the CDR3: TGTGCCAGCAGCTATAACGGTGAGACCCAGTACTTC. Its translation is CASSYNGETQYF.

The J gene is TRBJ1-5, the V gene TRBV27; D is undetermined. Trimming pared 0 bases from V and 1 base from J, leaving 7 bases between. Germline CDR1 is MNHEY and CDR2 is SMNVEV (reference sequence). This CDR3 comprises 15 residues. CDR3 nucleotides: TGTGCCAGCAGTTTATCAATATGGAGCAATCAGCCCCAGCATTTT. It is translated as CASSLSIWSNQPQHF.

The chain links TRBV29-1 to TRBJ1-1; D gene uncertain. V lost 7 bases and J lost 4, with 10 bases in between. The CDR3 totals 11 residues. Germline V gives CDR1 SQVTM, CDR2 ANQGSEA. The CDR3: CSAIWGTEAFF. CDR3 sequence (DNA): TGCAGCGCCATTTGGGGCACTGAAGCTTTCTTT.

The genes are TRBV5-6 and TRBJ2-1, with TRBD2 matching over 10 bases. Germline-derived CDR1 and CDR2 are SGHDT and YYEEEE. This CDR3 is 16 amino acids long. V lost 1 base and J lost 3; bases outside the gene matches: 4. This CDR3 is CASSLLAGVGYNEQFF. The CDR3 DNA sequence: TGTGCCAGCAGCTTGCTAGCGGGAGTGGGCTACAATGAGCAGTTCTTC.

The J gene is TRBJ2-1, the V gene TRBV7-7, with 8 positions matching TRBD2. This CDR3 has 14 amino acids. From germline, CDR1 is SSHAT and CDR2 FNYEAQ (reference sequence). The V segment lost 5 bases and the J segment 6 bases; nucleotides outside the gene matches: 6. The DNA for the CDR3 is TGTGCCAGCAGCGCGGGACTAGTCAGCAATGAGCAGTTCTTC. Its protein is CASSAGLVSNEQFF.

CDR3 loop: CASSVLAGGSEQYF. CDR3 coding DNA: TGTGCCAGCAGTGTCCTAGCGGGAGGTAGTGAGCAGTACTTC. The V call is TRBV25-1, the J call TRBJ2-7; 11 bases match TRBD2. The germline CDR1 and CDR2 sequences are MGHDK and SYGVNS. J was trimmed by 7 bases and V by 4 bases; bases with no gene match: 6. The CDR3 covers 14 residues.

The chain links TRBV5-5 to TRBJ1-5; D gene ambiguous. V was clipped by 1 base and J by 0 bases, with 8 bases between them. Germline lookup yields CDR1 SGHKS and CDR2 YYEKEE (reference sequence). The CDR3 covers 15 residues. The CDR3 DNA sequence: TGTGCCAGCAGCTTGACAGTTTATAGCAATCAGCCCCAGCATTTT. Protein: CASSLTVYSNQPQHF.